Below are 16 T cell receptor beta chains sequenced from a single sample in a study of T cell repertoires in cytomegalovirus infection. Antigens for these TCRs are unknown. A single record per CDR3 protein comes from TCRdb applying MiXCR to the reads. The table includes approximately 120,000 distinct CDR3 sequences, around 30% detected once. The material sequenced was CD8+ T cells from cultured PBMCs, taken from culture after CMV antigen stimulation. These receptors all come from a human donor in good health (CMV status not recorded). Some clones in this sample may be carry-over from other donors' samples.

The chain combines TRBV6-1 with TRBJ2-2; 11 bases are a match to TRBD1. CDR3 length: 13 residues. Unmatched junction bases numbered 3, after V lost 7 bases and J lost 8 bases. The germline V gene has CDR1 MNHNS and CDR2 SASEGT. The CDR3 loop reads CASTDRGLGELFF. The CDR3 DNA reads as TGTGCCAGCACGGACAGGGGGCTAGGGGAGCTGTTTTTT.

V usage is TRBV4-1 and J usage is TRBJ1-2; D gene uncertain. The CDR3 totals 16 residues. Deletions cut 4 bases from V and 5 bases from J, with 20 bases between. Per germline, CDR1 MGHRA and CDR2 YSYEKL. The CDR3 reads CASSPSQDDPIYGYTF. Here the CDR3 DNA reads TGCGCCAGCAGCCCCAGCCAGGATGACCCAATTTATGGCTACACCTTC.

The chain employs TRBV4-1 and TRBJ1-2; D uncertain. The V gene lost 4 bases and the J gene lost 7 bases, with 19 bases spanning the gap. This CDR3 region has 15 residues. CDR1 MGHRA and CDR2 YSYEKL come from the germline V gene. CDR3 in amino acids: CASSPTSGTHRGYTF. The CDR3 DNA is TGCGCCAGCAGCCCAACCTCGGGCACCCATCGTGGCTACACCTTC.

This clonotype was observed a few times. The CDR3 nucleotides are TGTGCCAGCAGCCCTGGGGACTTTTTGAACACTGAAGCTTTCTTT. Its protein product is CASSPGDFLNTEAFF. V and J are TRBV28 and TRBJ1-1, with TRBD1 as a possible D gene (5 bases). This CDR3 contains 15 residues. Deletions cut 6 bases from V and 0 bases from J, with 14 bases between. Germline assignment: CDR1 MDHEN and CDR2 SYDVKM.

This rearrangement joins TRBV6-5 to TRBJ1-5; D is possibly TRBD1 (5 bases). CDR1 and CDR2 (germline): MNHEY, SVGAGI. V was trimmed by 7 bases and J by 8 bases, leaving 15 bases between them. CDR3 size: 13 residues. The CDR3 is CASTPGPHKPQHF. CDR3 bases: TGTGCCAGCACCCCAGGGCCTCATAAGCCCCAGCATTTT.

The J gene is TRBJ2-3, the V gene TRBV6-2 or TRBV6-3; 7 bases map to TRBD1. The CDR3 runs 17 residues. Germline CDR1 MNHEY, CDR2 SVGEGT. The ends lost 2 bases at V and 0 bases at J; junction bases unmatched: 8. CDR3 sequence (DNA): TGTGCCAGCAGTTACACCGGACAGGTTTCTAGCACAGATACGCAGTATTTT. This gives the protein CASSYTGQVSSTDTQYF.

The V and J genes are TRBV9 and TRBJ2-1; D is unresolved. The CDR3 is 14 amino acids. The V gene's germline CDR1 is SGDLS and CDR2 YYNGEE. The germline V and J ends were trimmed by 6 bases and 0 bases, with 10 bases remaining between them. The CDR3 reads CASIPASSYNEQFF. CDR3 sequence (DNA): TGTGCCAGCATTCCCGCAAGCTCCTACAATGAGCAGTTCTTC.

The sample holds many counts of this clonotype. The genes are TRBV7-2 and TRBJ2-3; weak D call: TRBD1 (6 bases). Germline assignment: CDR1 SGHTA and CDR2 FQGNSA. The CDR3 extends over 17 amino acids. V was cut by 5 bases and J by 0 bases, with 18 bases left in between. In DNA, the CDR3 is TGTGCCAGCAGCCCCCTAGGGCTGGGGGCCAGCACAGATACGCAGTATTTT. This codes for CASSPLGLGASTDTQYF.

The rearrangement joins TRBV2 to TRBJ2-1, with D hard to call. Germline V gene data show CDR1 as SNHLY and CDR2 as FYNNEI. V lost 4 bases and J lost 0, with 13 bases in between. The length of the CDR3 is 16 residues. CDR3 DNA sequence: TGTGCCAGCAGTGGTGGCTTGGCGAACTCCTACAATGAGCAGTTCTTC. It encodes CASSGGLANSYNEQFF.

This clonotype was seen at least ten times. This chain uses TRBV7-8 with TRBJ1-5, with D possibly matching TRBD1 (6 bases). The V gene's germline CDR1 is SGHVS and CDR2 FQNEAQ. The CDR3 contains 14 residues. Trimming cost V 5 bases and J 4 bases, with 12 bases left between them. The CDR3 nucleotides read TGTGCCAGCAGCGAAGGGGGGTTTAATCAGCCCCAGCATTTT. This sequence encodes CASSEGGFNQPQHF.

This clonotype was seen many times. This chain joins TRBV27 and TRBJ2-7; TRBD1 matches 7 bases. The J segment lost 2 bases and the V segment lost 2 bases, leaving 0 bases of the junction unmatched. CDR3 length: 13 amino acids. Germline assignment: CDR1 MNHEY and CDR2 SMNVEV (reference sequence). CDR3 DNA sequence: TGTGCCAGCAGTTTAGGGACAGCCTACGAGCAGTACTTC. It translates to CASSLGTAYEQYF.

This clonotype came up many times. CDR3 region: CASSLGGPGELVQETQYF. DNA of the CDR3: TGTGCCAGCAGCTTAGGAGGGCCAGGGGAGTTGGTCCAAGAGACCCAGTACTTC. This rearrangement joins TRBV7-8 to TRBJ2-5; D is perhaps TRBD1 (6 bases). The CDR3 extends over 18 amino acids. Deletions cut 1 base from V and 1 base from J, with 19 bases between. Germline V gene data show CDR1 as SGHVS and CDR2 as FQNEAQ.

This rearrangement joins TRBV7-9 to TRBJ1-1, with a weak D call TRBD1 (5 bases). From germline, CDR1 is SEHNR and CDR2 FQNEAQ (reference sequence). Trimming took off 6 bases at V and 11 bases at J, with 22 bases between the two ends. The CDR3 is 14 residues long. CDR3 bases: TGTGCCAGCAGTCAAAACCCGGGACGAGGGGTTGCTTTCTTT. Translating gives CASSQNPGRGVAFF.

This clonotype has a handful of counts. The V gene is TRBV7-9, the J gene TRBJ2-2; 10 bases agree with TRBD1. The CDR3 is 17 residues long. Germline V gene sequence: CDR1 SEHNR, CDR2 FQNEAQ (reference sequence). The trim removed 5 bases at V and 0 bases at J, leaving 6 bases unmatched. The CDR3 sequence: CASSPEGQGPNTGELFF. The DNA of the CDR3 is TGTGCCAGCAGCCCGGAGGGACAGGGGCCGAACACCGGGGAGCTGTTTTTT.

V usage is TRBV7-6 and J usage is TRBJ2-1; 12 nucleotides align to TRBD2. The CDR3 spans 16 residues. Germline CDR1 reads SGHVS; CDR2 reads FNYEAQ. V was clipped by 5 bases and J by 5 bases; unmatched bases: 7. The CDR3 nucleotides read TGTGCCAGCAGCGGCCGACTAGCGGGGGCCGACAATGAGCAGTTCTTC. Its translation: CASSGRLAGADNEQFF.

This clonotype has only a few counts. This chain connects TRBV7-9 to TRBJ2-7; 7 bases align to TRBD1. CDR1 and CDR2 from the germline V gene are SEHNR and FQNEAQ (reference sequence). CDR3 length: 15 residues. V lost 4 bases, J lost 3 bases, and 9 bases stayed unmatched. The DNA of the CDR3 is TGTGCCAGCAGCTCCCTGACAGGGCCAATCTACGAGCAGTACTTC. Translating gives CASSSLTGPIYEQYF. Looking up the rest from reference TRBV7-9 and TRBJ2-7 gives the full variable domain: DTGVSQNPRHKITKRGQNVTFRCDPISEHNRLYWYRQTLGQGPEFLTYFQNEAQLEKSRLLSDRFSAERPKGSFSTLEIQRTEQGDSAMYLCASSSLTGPIYEQYFGPGTRLTVT.